This T cell receptor (beta chain) emerged from a study of Graves' ophthalmopathy and Graves' hyperthyroidism. CDR1 and CDR2 (germline): MGHRA, YSYEKL. CDR3 length equals 14 residues. V shed 4 bases and J shed 4 bases, with 13 bases lying between them. TCR beta CDR3 amplification used RNA transcripts. In the first round, RT-PCR was carried out with HTBI primers, and a multiplex PCR formed the second round. A single record per CDR3 protein comes from TCRdb applying MiXCR to the multiplex PCR reads. The sample shows approximately 700,000 distinct CDR3 sequences, roughly two fifths of them seen only once. Diagnosis relied on clinical symptoms, serum thyroxine, TRAb, thyroid ultrasound and orbital computed tomography. The starting material, roughly 9.4 ml of fresh peripheral blood, provided the PBMCs.

J is TRBJ1-1 and V is TRBV4-1, with D possibly matching TRBD1 (6 bases). This clonotype was obtained from an adult man with Graves' ophthalmopathy. Sequencing was done on a sample of peripheral blood. As DNA, the CDR3 is TGCGCCAGCAGCCGAACAGGGAGGAGCACTGAAGCTTTCTTT. It yields the protein CASSRTGRSTEAFF.